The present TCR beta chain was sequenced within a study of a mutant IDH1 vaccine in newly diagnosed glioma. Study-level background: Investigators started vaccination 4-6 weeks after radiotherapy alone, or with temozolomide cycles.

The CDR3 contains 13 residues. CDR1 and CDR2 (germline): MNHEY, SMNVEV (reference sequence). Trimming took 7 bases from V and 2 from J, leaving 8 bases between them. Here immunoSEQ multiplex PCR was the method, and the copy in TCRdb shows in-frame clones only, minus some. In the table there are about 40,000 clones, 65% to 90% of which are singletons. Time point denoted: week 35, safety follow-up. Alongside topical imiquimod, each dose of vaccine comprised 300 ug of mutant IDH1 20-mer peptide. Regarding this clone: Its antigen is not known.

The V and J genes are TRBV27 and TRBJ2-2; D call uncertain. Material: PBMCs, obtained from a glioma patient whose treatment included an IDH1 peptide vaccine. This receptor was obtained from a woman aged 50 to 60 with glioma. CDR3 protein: CASTSSNTGELFF. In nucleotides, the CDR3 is TGTGCCAGCACCTCCAGCAACACCGGGGAGCTGTTTTTT.